Listed below are T cell receptor beta chains from one sample, sequenced in a study of blood T cells in healthy people across ages. TCRdb re-analysed the 5' RACE reads in MiXCR, keeping a single row per CDR3 protein. The repertoire includes approximately 1.5 million distinct CDR3 sequences, about 35% of them detected once, and approximately 11% sits in the top ten. Sequenced sample: blood. The receptors shown here come from a woman under 40 in good health. Both conserved end residues are part of each CDR3. D genes are given only for firm matches. Size values are once, few and many counts, or a class for expanded clones, and some rows have none.

DNA	CDR3	D	length	V	J	size
TGTGCCAGCGGAGCCGGACTACTATACGAGCAGTACTTC	CASGAGLLYEQYF	NA	13	TRBV3-1	TRBJ2-7	NA
TGTGCCATCACGAGTTTTGGGAACACCGGGGAGCTGTTTTTT	CAITSFGNTGELFF	NA	14	TRBV10-3	TRBJ2-2	NA
TGCAGCGTTGGGAGGGACAGGGACTATGGCTACACCTTC	CSVGRDRDYGYTF	TRBD1	13	TRBV29-1	TRBJ1-2	NA
TGCGCCAGCAGCTTGGGCCAGGTTTATGAAAAACTGTTTTTT	CASSLGQVYEKLFF	NA	14	TRBV5-1	TRBJ1-4	NA
TGCAGTGCGACGGGGGGGGCATACAATGAGCAGTTCTTC	CSATGGAYNEQFF	TRBD2	13	TRBV20-1	TRBJ2-1	NA
TGTGCCAGCAGTTTTGGGTCGGGACTAGCGGGGAACAATGAGCAGTTCTTC	CASSFGSGLAGNNEQFF	TRBD2	17	TRBV12-3/TRBV12-4	TRBJ2-1	NA
TGTGCCAGCAGCTCGCCGGGACAGGGGATTTCAGATACGCAGTATTTT	CASSSPGQGISDTQYF	TRBD1	16	TRBV11-1	TRBJ2-3	NA
TGTGCCAGCAGCTTAGTTCCAGCGGGGGGTACAGATACGCAGTATTTT	CASSLVPAGGTDTQYF	TRBD2	16	TRBV7-2	TRBJ2-3	many
TGTGCCACCAGCAAAGGGGCACTCTCCTACGAGCAGTACTTC	CATSKGALSYEQYF	NA	14	TRBV15	TRBJ2-7	NA
TGTGCCAGCAGCCTCCTTAGCGGGAGGCTCTACAATGAGCAGTTCTTC	CASSLLSGRLYNEQFF	TRBD2	16	TRBV6-5	TRBJ2-1	few
TGCGCCAGCAGCCGGGGGACTAGCGGGAGACAAGAGACCCAGTACTTC	CASSRGTSGRQETQYF	TRBD2	16	TRBV4-1	TRBJ2-5	NA
TGTGCCAGCACCTTGGAAACAGGGGCCTATGGCTACACCTTC	CASTLETGAYGYTF	TRBD1	14	TRBV2	TRBJ1-2	NA